Below are 10 T cell receptor beta chains sequenced from a single sample in a study of blood T cells in healthy people across ages (dated by TCRdb to the mid-2010s). The library was produced with 5' RACE. Sequenced on an Illumina HiSeq 2500. A second PCR of about 7 to 12 cycles was performed with a sample-barcoded 5' primer and a J-beta primer mix. TCRdb trimmed the raw reads at Q25, called clones with MiXCR and kept productive beta chains. Records with the same CDR3 protein are collapsed into one entry carrying the most frequent genes and DNA. Across this sample there are roughly 830,000 distinct CDR3 sequences, with around 62% seen only once. Around a quarter of the sample comes from the top ten. The specimen sequenced was blood. The receptors were sampled from a man aged 25-40 years in good health.

In its sample, this clonotype was seen a few times. The chain is built from TRBV6-5 and TRBJ2-7; TRBD2 aligns across 10 bases. Germline V CDR1 and CDR2: MNHEY, SVGAGI. This CDR3 spans 21 amino acids. J lost 5 bases, V lost 2 bases, and 24 bases had no gene match. CDR3 DNA: TGTGCCAGCAGTTACGCAAAGGGACTAGCGATAGGGTCCGCGAACTGGGACGAGCAGTACTTC. Translated, it gives CASSYAKGLAIGSANWDEQYF.

This clonotype appeared once. The rearrangement joins TRBV12-3 or TRBV12-4 to TRBJ2-3; 7 positions match TRBD2. J lost 12 bases, V lost 6 bases, and 9 bases had no gene match. The CDR3 runs 12 residues. The CDR3 here is CASSPGGDSQYF. The CDR3 region has the DNA TGTGCCAGCAGCCCTGGGGGGGACTCTCAGTATTTT.

The gene calls are TRBV6-2 or TRBV6-3 and TRBJ1-1, with a possible D match to TRBD1 (5 bases). V dropped 3 bases and J dropped 3 bases, with 17 bases sitting between them. CDR3 size: 16 residues. Looked up from germline, CDR1 is MNHEY and CDR2 is SVGEGT. The CDR3 DNA is TGTGCCAGCAGTTATGTCGTCAGGTGGGGGGACACTGAAGCTTTCTTT. It translates to CASSYVVRWGDTEAFF.

The sample holds a few counts of this clonotype. This chain joins TRBV12-3 or TRBV12-4 and TRBJ2-7, with D tentatively TRBD1 (5 bases). V lost 4 bases to trimming and J lost 0 bases, with 22 bases between them. CDR3 length: 18 amino acids. The CDR3 region is CASSYPAFGRENSYEQYF. The DNA of the CDR3 is TGTGCCAGCAGTTACCCCGCTTTTGGCAGGGAAAACTCCTACGAGCAGTACTTC.

The chain uses TRBV29-1 and TRBJ2-3; no clear D gene. Germline V lookup: CDR1 SQVTM, CDR2 ANQGSEA. CDR3 length: 15 amino acids. Trimming left V 5 bases short and J 1 base short, with 16 bases between. CDR3 coding DNA: TGCAGCGTTCTGTCGGCTTCAGATCGCACAGATACGCAGTATTTT. Its translation: CSVLSASDRTDTQYF.

The V gene is TRBV27, the J gene TRBJ2-7; 7 bases align to TRBD1. Germline V gene data show CDR1 as MNHEY and CDR2 as SMNVEV (reference sequence). The V and J ends lost 6 bases and 1 base, in that order; junction bases with no gene match: 6. CDR3 length: 14 residues. The CDR3 loop is CASRQGTVSYEQYF. The DNA for the CDR3 is TGTGCCAGCAGACAGGGGACAGTTTCCTACGAGCAGTACTTC.

This clonotype was seen only once. This CDR3 fails to terminate in the conserved phenylalanine or tryptophan, so it likely reflects a read error. The CDR3 DNA reads as TGTGCCTGGAGGGGGACTAGCGGAAATGAGCAGTTCTTA. This codes for CAWRGTSGNEQFL. V gene TRBV30 combines with J gene TRBJ2-1, with TRBD2 matching over 11 bases. The CDR3 spans 13 residues. Germline V gene lookup returns CDR1 GTSNPN and CDR2 SVGIG (reference sequence). The trim removed 3 bases at V and 7 bases at J, leaving 2 bases unmatched.

J is TRBJ2-7 and V is TRBV4-2, with 11 bases that match TRBD1. This CDR3 contains 17 residues. CDR1 and CDR2 (germline): LGHNA, YNFKEQ. V was clipped by 1 base and J by 0 bases; unmatched bases: 5. This CDR3 reads CASSQVAGQGASYEQYF. CDR3 DNA sequence: TGTGCCAGCAGCCAAGTCGCAGGACAGGGGGCCTCCTACGAGCAGTACTTC.

The chain uses TRBV13 and TRBJ2-5; D gene ambiguous. The germline CDR1 and CDR2 sequences are PRHDT and FYEKMQ (reference sequence). V was cut by 5 bases and J by 4 bases, with 11 bases left in between. The CDR3 sequence is 13 residues long. The CDR3 sequence: CASSTERLETQYF. CDR3 DNA sequence: TGTGCCAGCAGCACCGAACGTCTAGAGACCCAGTACTTC. Full variable domain (outside the CDR3, taken from reference TRBV13 and TRBJ2-5): AAGVIQSPRHLIKEKRETATLKCYPIPRHDTVYWYQQGPGQDPQFLISFYEKMQSDKGSIPDRFSAQQFSDYHSELNMSSLELGDSALYFCASSTERLETQYFGPGTRLLVL.

The rearrangement uses TRBV11-1 and TRBJ2-1; D may correspond to TRBD1 or TRBD2 (6 bases each). V was clipped by 7 bases and J by 4 bases, with 17 bases between them. The CDR3 runs 15 residues. Germline CDR1 reads SGHAT; CDR2 reads FQDESV (reference sequence). The CDR3 DNA sequence: TGTGCCAGCACCTTCGAGGGGGGTTGGTACAATGAGCAGTTCTTC. Protein product: CASTFEGGWYNEQFF.